This is a list of T cell receptor beta chains from one sample in a study of T cells in localized non-small cell lung cancer. Sequencing used immunoSEQ multiplex PCR; TCRdb keeps in-frame clones, though not all of them. The profile covers tens of thousands of clones, with approximately 91% appearing a single time and 15% to 20% taken by the ten largest. Sequencing was performed on peripheral blood, taken before any cancer treatment. The receptors here all came from a man aged 40 to 69 with stage I lung adenocarcinoma. Both conserved end residues are part of each CDR3.

TRBJ1-2	TRBV7-9	CASSLGDVDGYTF
TRBJ2-7	TRBV29-1	CSVVGVFGLTSYEQYF
TRBJ2-7	TRBV7-9	CASSDISGRRKYEQYF
TRBJ2-5	TRBV7-9	CASSPHAREENQETQYF
TRBJ2-3	TRBV7-2	CASSLAGTSGRNTQYF
TRBJ1-5	TRBV4-1	CASSQDGLGNQPQHF
TRBJ2-2	TRBV6-1	CASSSLDRGAGELFF
TRBJ1-2	TRBV7-8	CASSGPGPAFYGYTF
TRBJ1-1	TRBV4-1	CASSQSIGSMNTEAFF
TRBJ2-5	TRBV7-9	CASSLGGAPRTQYF
TRBJ2-1	TRBV5-1	CASSPQTGYRNEQFF
TRBJ2-5	TRBV28	CASRLATGAPRETQYF
TRBJ1-5	TRBV19	CASSLYGGQTNQPQHF
TRBJ2-5	TRBV5-1	CASSANTGGGRETQYF
TRBJ2-5	TRBV9	CASSPGGLPQETQYF
TRBJ1-2	TRBV9	CASSVGGGDYGYTF
TRBJ2-1	TRBV18	CASSPPIPTSGRNEQFF
TRBJ1-4	TRBV18	CASSPGTGDEKLFF
TRBJ1-1	TRBV7-9	CASSPLMNTEAFF
TRBJ2-3	TRBV6-1	CASSHGGGTDTQYF
TRBJ2-3	TRBV19	CASSSAVGRTDTQYF
TRBJ1-5	TRBV5-4	CASSLWGSNQPQHF
TRBJ1-1	TRBV6-5	CASSLGQGTEAFF
TRBJ1-5	TRBV19	CASSTGTEGNQPQHF
TRBJ2-1	TRBV4-3	CASSQGRAPYNEQFF
TRBJ2-5	TRBV5-6	CASSSASGGETQYF
TRBJ2-7	TRBV11-2	CASSLVSGTGVEQYF
TRBJ2-3	TRBV7-9	CASSQTTDTQYF
TRBJ1-4	TRBV5-6	CASSAGQHFEKLFF
TRBJ2-2	TRBV7-3	CASSPGHGTGELFF
TRBJ2-2	TRBV7-2	CASSLGAGRNTGELFF
TRBJ2-5	TRBV4-2	CASSQTRDHSRETQYF
TRBJ1-1	TRBV6-4	CASSDPKQGVSRTEAFF
TRBJ2-7	TRBV6-5	CASSYTTSGLYEQYF
TRBJ2-3	TRBV29-1	CSAPVENTDTQYF
TRBJ2-5	TRBV7-7	CASSSLAGGHETQYF
TRBJ1-4	TRBV19	CASSNRQAYGEKLFF
TRBJ1-5	TRBV7-2	CASSLEQNQPQHF
NA	TRBV5-1	CASSTGTVSYEQYF
TRBJ1-5	TRBV6-1	CASSERIGGAQLSNQPQHF
TRBJ2-1	TRBV7-9	CASSKSAGEGEQFF
TRBJ2-5	TRBV5-4	CASSPRTGGETQYF